This TCR beta chain emerged from a study of T cells in Graves' hyperthyroidism and ophthalmopathy. Looking at the study overall: Before treatment of any kind, peripheral blood was taken at initial diagnosis.

Reasons for excluding patients were uncontrolled infection, other autoimmune disease, pregnancy or lactation. Fresh peripheral blood, 10 ml, was the source of the PBMCs. Study results and limitations: In the blood, most expanded thyroid clonotypes above 0.001 appeared as well.

This clonotype has a count of ten or more. Its target is unknown. TCR beta CDR3 sequences were amplified from RNA transcripts. The study used the HTBI primer set for a first-round RT-PCR of the TCR CDR3. TCRdb recomputed calls from the multiplex PCR reads with MiXCR, one row per CDR3 protein. Altogether 220,000 or so distinct CDR3 sequences are present, roughly 15% being singletons, with the ten largest covering around 30%. The V end lost 0 bases, the J end lost 7 bases, and 11 bases lay between the germline ends. The CDR3 totals 14 residues. Germline V lookup: CDR1 SGHRS, CDR2 YFSETQ. The sequence was obtained from a woman aged 18-29 years with Graves' ophthalmopathy. V is TRBV5-1 and J is TRBJ2-1, with a possible D match to TRBD1 (5 bases). Sequenced: blood. The CDR3 sequence is CASSLAGYTNEQFF. CDR3 DNA: TGCGCCAGCAGCTTGGCAGGGTATACGAATGAGCAGTTCTTC.